The present TCR beta chain was sequenced within a study of shared clonotypes between healthy human individuals. CD8 cells classed as naive were CD45RO-negative and positively selected for CCR7, excluding terminally differentiated effector memory CD45RA+ cells. The assay was carried out at the deep level. Some clones are missing from TCRdb's copy, which holds only in-frame ones; the method was immunoSEQ multiplex PCR. This table holds about 2,200,000 clones, 85% to 95% found once. V was trimmed by 7 bases and J by 7 bases, leaving 23 bases between them. The CDR3 runs to 15 residues. CDR1 SNHLY and CDR2 FYNNEI come from the germline V gene.

What was sequenced was naive CD8+ T cells from PBMCs. This clonotype originated in a man between 18 and 29 years old in good health. Some clones in this sample may be carry-over from other donors' samples. V and J are TRBV2 and TRBJ2-7, with TRBD1 as a possible D gene (6 bases). CDR3 residues: CASITGQTLRREQYF. Written as DNA, the CDR3 is TGTGCCAGCATTACCGGACAGACTTTACGGAGAGAGCAGTACTTC.